This T cell receptor beta chain comes out of a study of shared clonotypes between healthy human individuals. The CDR3 covers 13 residues. CDR1 is SGHRS and CDR2 is YFSETQ in the germline V gene. The V end lost 3 bases, the J end lost 3 bases, and 9 bases lay between the germline ends. Clones were read by immunoSEQ multiplex PCR, and TCRdb kept only the in-frame ones, dropping some. The sample includes about 530,000 clones, 60% to 80% seen only once; the top ten take around 12%. V usage is TRBV5-1 and J usage is TRBJ1-2, with D perhaps TRBD1 (6 bases). The TCR sequence derives from a woman between 35 and 50 years old in good health. Some clones in this sample may be carry-over from other donors' samples. Input material: PBMCs. This chain's CDR3 is CASSSDSYYGYTF. The CDR3, as DNA: TGCGCCAGCAGCTCGGACAGCTACTATGGCTACACCTTC. Supplemented by reference TRBV5-1 and TRBJ1-2, the full variable domain reads KAGVTQTPRYLIKTRGQQVTLSCSPISGHRSVSWYQQTPGQGLQFLFEYFSETQRNKGNFPGRFSGRQFSNSRSEMNVSTLELGDSALYLCASSSDSYYGYTFGSGTRLTVV.